Below, 32 T cell receptor beta chains from the same sample are listed, as sequenced in a study of cytomegalovirus exposure and HLA in healthy donors. In the PCR, 60 Vbeta and 13 Jbeta primers were used. Assay used: immunoSEQ multiplex PCR; TCRdb lists only in-frame clones, some missing. The sample lists about 78,000 clones, about 80% seen once, with approximately 23% in the top ten. Sequenced sample: PBMCs. The receptors derive from a woman between 45 and 65 years old in good health and CMV-seropositive.

The chain joins TRBV4-2 to TRBJ2-1, with D tentatively TRBD2 (6 bases). Germline V CDR1 and CDR2: LGHNA, YNFKEQ. CDR3 length: 15 residues. Trimming shortened V by 6 bases and J by 3 bases, and 15 bases separated the two germline ends. The CDR3 region has the DNA TGTGCCAGCAGTCACACGGGGGACGACTACAATGAGCAGTTCTTC. This gives the protein CASSHTGDDYNEQFF.

The chain joins TRBV9 to TRBJ2-3, with 7 bases lining up with TRBD2. Germline CDR1 SGDLS, CDR2 YYNGEE. J gave up 4 bases and V 2 bases, and 10 bases lay outside the gene matches. The CDR3 has 16 amino acids. The CDR3 protein is CASSVQSGIRPDTQYF. The CDR3 region has the DNA TGTGCCAGCAGCGTTCAAAGCGGGATCCGCCCAGATACGCAGTATTTT.

The rearrangement joins TRBV13 to TRBJ2-3, with TRBD2 matching 7 bases. This CDR3 spans 14 amino acids. The V gene end was trimmed by 1 base and the J gene end by 4 bases; junction bases not matched to a gene: 2. The germline V gene encodes CDR1 PRHDT and CDR2 FYEKMQ (reference sequence). The CDR3 sequence: CASSLAGRADTQYF. CDR3 in DNA: TGTGCCAGCAGCTTAGCGGGGAGGGCAGATACGCAGTATTTT.

This chain uses TRBV7-2 with TRBJ1-1, with a tentative D call TRBD1 (6 bases). The germline V gene encodes CDR1 SGHTA and CDR2 FQGNSA. The V end lost 0 bases, the J end lost 4 bases, and 12 bases lay between the germline ends. The CDR3 contains 15 residues. The CDR3 loop is CASSLAQGRATEAFF. The CDR3 DNA follows: TGTGCCAGCAGCTTAGCTCAGGGGAGGGCCACTGAAGCTTTCTTT.

This clone turned up a few times. The chain joins TRBV2 to TRBJ2-7; 11 positions match TRBD2. The CDR3 is made up of 15 amino acids. The ends lost 4 bases at V and 2 bases at J; junction bases unmatched: 4. Per the germline V gene, CDR1 is SNHLY and CDR2 is FYNNEI. The CDR3 protein is CASSVATSGTYEQYV. The CDR3 DNA sequence: TGTGCCAGCAGTGTTGCGACTAGCGGGACCTACGAGCAGTACGTC.

The V call is TRBV19, the J call TRBJ2-1, with 9 nucleotides matching TRBD1. The CDR3 runs to 16 residues. Looked up from germline, CDR1 is LNHDA and CDR2 is SQIVND (reference sequence). The V gene end was trimmed by 5 bases and the J gene end by 5 bases; junction bases not matched to a gene: 10. This CDR3 reads CASSGPGQGSNNEQFF. Here the CDR3 DNA reads TGTGCCAGTAGTGGGCCGGGACAGGGTTCAAACAATGAGCAGTTCTTC.

The genes are TRBV6-5 and TRBJ1-2; D gene unclear. V lost 5 bases and J 6 bases, leaving 16 bases between the germline ends. The CDR3 covers 14 residues. CDR1 MNHEY and CDR2 SVGAGI come from the germline V gene. The CDR3 DNA is TGTGCCAGCAGTCGACATAGTGAAAAGGATGGCTACACCTTC. This encodes CASSRHSEKDGYTF.

The V gene is TRBV5-8, the J gene TRBJ2-1; D may be TRBD1 (6 bases). Trimming shortened V by 4 bases and J by 5 bases, and 16 bases separated the two germline ends. CDR3 length: 15 residues. CDR1 is SGHTS, CDR2 YDEGEE, per germline. CDR3 sequence (DNA): TGTGCCAGCAGCAACGGACAGTCCCCAAACAATGAGCAGTTCTTC. This sequence encodes CASSNGQSPNNEQFF.

The chain joins TRBV11-3 to TRBJ2-7; 9 bases are a match to TRBD2. CDR3 length equals 16 residues. CDR1 and CDR2 (germline): SGHNT, YENEEA. V trimming: 2 bases; J trimming: 0 bases; junction bases outside the gene matches: 5. CDR3 in DNA: TGTGCCAGCAGCTTATCTAGCGGGGTTAGCTCCTACGAGCAGTACTTC. This sequence encodes CASSLSSGVSSYEQYF.

This chain's CDR3 is CASSIESGGISANYGYTF. DNA of the CDR3: TGTGCCAGTAGTATAGAGTCAGGGGGCATATCCGCTAACTATGGCTACACCTTC. The rearrangement uses TRBV19 and TRBJ1-2; 8 positions match TRBD1. Germline V CDR1 and CDR2: LNHDA, SQIVND (reference sequence). The CDR3 contains 18 residues. With V trimmed by 0 bases and J by 0 bases, 9 bases remained unmatched.

There are a few counts of this clone. J is TRBJ1-4 and V is TRBV14; a possible D gene is TRBD1 (6 bases). Trimming left V 0 bases short and J 8 bases short, with 16 bases between. CDR3 length equals 16 residues. The germline V gene encodes CDR1 SGHDN and CDR2 FVKESK. Written as DNA, the CDR3 is TGTGCCAGCAGCCAAGATATCGGCAGGGGCGGGGAAAAACTGTTTTTT. Its translation is CASSQDIGRGGEKLFF.

J is TRBJ1-5 and V is TRBV7-9, with TRBD1 as a possible D gene (5 bases). The CDR3 is 14 amino acids. The V gene's germline CDR1 is SEHNR and CDR2 FQNEAQ (reference sequence). V was shortened by 3 bases and J by 4 bases, with 10 bases between the two germline ends. CDR3 DNA sequence: TGTGCCAGCAGCTTTTCTCGGGGGAATCAGCCCCAGCATTTT. Encoded protein: CASSFSRGNQPQHF.

The chain couples TRBV7-2 to TRBJ1-6, with TRBD1 identical over 8 bases. The CDR3 has 17 amino acids. CDR1 is SGHTA, CDR2 FQGNSA, per germline. With 6 bases clipped from V and 0 bases from J, the junction kept 7 bases outside the gene matches. This CDR3 is CASRAGTGSSYNSPLHF. For the CDR3, the DNA is TGTGCCAGCAGAGCTGGGACAGGTAGCTCCTATAATTCACCCCTCCACTTT.

J is TRBJ1-4 and V is TRBV27, with D tentatively TRBD1 (5 bases). Germline V gives CDR1 MNHEY, CDR2 SMNVEV (reference sequence). The CDR3 runs to 12 residues. V dropped 8 bases and J dropped 7 bases, with 11 bases sitting between them. The CDR3 nucleotides are TGTGCCAGCGGCTGGACACCTGAAAAACTGTTTTTT. Translation: CASGWTPEKLFF. The entire variable domain, with the rest obtained from reference TRBV27 and TRBJ1-4, is as follows: EAQVTQNPRYLITVTGKKLTVTCSQNMNHEYMSWYRQDPGLGLRQIYYSMNVEVTDKGDVPEGYKVSRKEKRNFPLILESPSPNQTSLYFCASGWTPEKLFFGSGTQLSVL.

The chain joins TRBV5-1 to TRBJ1-2; D perhaps matches TRBD1 (6 bases). The CDR3 has 14 amino acids. Germline V CDR1 and CDR2: SGHRS, YFSETQ. Trimming shortened V by 2 bases and J by 2 bases, and 10 bases separated the two germline ends. The CDR3 here is CASSLETGNYGYTF. CDR3 sequence (DNA): TGCGCCAGCAGCTTAGAGACAGGAAACTATGGCTACACCTTC.

This clone was observed a few times. The V gene is TRBV9, the J gene TRBJ1-1, with D maybe TRBD1 (5 bases). The germline gives CDR1 SGDLS, CDR2 YYNGEE. Trimming removed 4 bases at V and 0 bases at J, with 16 bases between. The CDR3 sequence is 16 residues long. The CDR3, as DNA: TGTGCCAGCAGCCCCCGGGGGGGACGTGTGAACACTGAAGCTTTCTTT. Translated: CASSPRGGRVNTEAFF.

The chain recombines TRBV13 with TRBJ2-1; 9 bases are a match to TRBD1. CDR1 is PRHDT, CDR2 FYEKMQ, per germline (reference sequence). The CDR3 runs 14 residues. With V trimmed by 5 bases and J by 9 bases, 8 bases remained unmatched. The CDR3, as DNA: TGTGCCAGCAGCGGGGACAGGGAAGGTGGTGAGCAGTTCTTC. As protein: CASSGDREGGEQFF.

Turning to this clone: One junction end does not reproduce the germline sequence, and a read error may be involved. The chain recombines TRBV7-9 with TRBJ2-7; D ambiguous. CDR3 length equals 13 residues. Germline V gene data show CDR1 as SEHNR and CDR2 as FQNEAQ (reference sequence). This CDR3 is CSSSSSISYEQYF. The CDR3 DNA follows: TGTTCCAGCAGCTCCTCAATCAGCTACGAGCAGTACTTC. Supplemented by reference TRBV7-9 and TRBJ2-7, the full variable domain reads DTGVSQNPRHKITKRGQNVTFRCDPISEHNRLYWYRQTLGQGPEFLTYFQNEAQLEKSRLLSDRFSAERPKGSFSTLEIQRTEQGDSAMYLCSSSSSISYEQYFGPGTRLTVT.

The J gene is TRBJ1-4, the V gene TRBV19, with D possibly matching TRBD1 (6 bases). The V end lost 8 bases, the J end lost 8 bases, and 21 bases lay between the germline ends. Germline CDR1 and CDR2: LNHDA and SQIVND (reference sequence). The CDR3 sequence is 15 residues long. CDR3 nucleotide sequence: TGTGCCAGTGGGCAGGGTAGGGGGTTAGGGGAAAAACTGTTTTTT. Amino acids: CASGQGRGLGEKLFF.

The chain joins TRBV19 to TRBJ1-3, with D maybe TRBD1 (6 bases). This CDR3 region has 14 residues. V was pared by 6 bases and J by 4 bases, with 13 bases between. Germline CDR1 is LNHDA and CDR2 is SQIVND (reference sequence). The CDR3 region is CASSLGGAGNTIYF. The DNA for the CDR3 is TGTGCCAGTAGCCTTGGGGGCGCCGGAAACACCATATATTTT.

V and J are TRBV30 and TRBJ1-3; D gene unclear. Per germline, CDR1 GTSNPN and CDR2 SVGIG (reference sequence). The CDR3 runs 14 residues. V shed 3 bases and J shed 0 bases, with 9 bases lying between them. As DNA, the CDR3 is TGTGCCTGGAGCAGACTCAACTCTGGAAACACCATATATTTT. Its protein product is CAWSRLNSGNTIYF.

This clone was counted between two and nine times. J is TRBJ1-2 and V is TRBV15; 9 bases map to TRBD1. Germline V gives CDR1 LNHNV, CDR2 YYDKDF (reference sequence). This CDR3 comprises 14 residues. V was pared by 9 bases and J by 1 base, with 6 bases of the junction left unmatched. The CDR3 here is CATRSGQGNYGYTF. The CDR3, as DNA: TGTGCCACTCGATCGGGACAGGGTAACTATGGCTACACCTTC.

V is TRBV5-6 and J is TRBJ1-6; no firm D call. Germline V CDR1 and CDR2: SGHDT, YYEEEE. V gave up 2 bases and J gave up 2 bases, with 11 bases separating them. CDR3 length: 16 residues. CDR3 amino acids: CASSFRVVPYNSPLHF. The CDR3 nucleotides are TGTGCCAGCAGCTTCCGGGTGGTCCCCTATAATTCACCCCTCCACTTT.

The V call is TRBV5-1, the J call TRBJ2-5; D possibly corresponds to TRBD1 (5 bases). CDR1 and CDR2 from the germline V gene are SGHRS and YFSETQ. Trimming removed 0 bases at V and 2 bases at J, with 17 bases between. The CDR3 covers 17 residues. The CDR3 DNA is TGCGCCAGCAGCTTGGGACAGTTAGAGATCCAGCAAGAGACCCAGTACTTC. It specifies CASSLGQLEIQQETQYF.

The chain combines TRBV6-1 with TRBJ1-2; a possible D gene is TRBD1 (5 bases). The CDR3 contains 15 residues. V was shortened by 8 bases and J by 4 bases, with 20 bases between the two germline ends. Per germline, CDR1 MNHNS and CDR2 SASEGT. This chain's CDR3 is CASSTGEFVSYGYTF. CDR3 sequence (DNA): TGTGCCAGCTCTACGGGGGAGTTTGTGAGCTATGGCTACACCTTC.

The sample holds one count of this clone. The V gene is TRBV5-1, the J gene TRBJ1-1; D gene ambiguous. The germline V and J ends were trimmed by 1 base and 1 base, with 17 bases remaining between them. Germline values: CDR1 SGHRS, CDR2 YFSETQ. The CDR3 runs 17 residues. DNA of the CDR3: TGCGCCAGCAGCTTGTGGAGGTTAGGCCACGGGAACACTGAAGCTTTCTTT. This encodes CASSLWRLGHGNTEAFF.

V is TRBV19 and J is TRBJ2-1; 12 positions agree with TRBD1. CDR1 and CDR2 from the germline V gene are LNHDA and SQIVND (reference sequence). Unmatched junction bases numbered 10, after V lost 6 bases and J lost 10 bases. The CDR3 spans 15 residues. The CDR3 DNA reads TGTGCCAGTAGGGGCCGGGACAGGGGGCGCAAAGAGCAGTTCTTC. Protein sequence: CASRGRDRGRKEQFF.

The rearrangement uses TRBV4-1 and TRBJ1-4; maybe TRBD1 (5 bases). Trimming removed 0 bases at V and 3 bases at J, with 17 bases between. This CDR3 spans 18 amino acids. Germline V gene sequence: CDR1 MGHRA, CDR2 YSYEKL. The CDR3 DNA reads TGCGCCAGCAGCCAAGAGGGTCGGGGGACGGGAGCTAATGAAAAACTGTTTTTT. It is translated as CASSQEGRGTGANEKLFF.

The V gene is TRBV5-5, the J gene TRBJ1-1; tentatively, D is TRBD1 (5 bases). Germline V CDR1 and CDR2: SGHKS, YYEKEE (reference sequence). Trimming pared 0 bases from V and 3 bases from J, leaving 6 bases between. This CDR3 is built from 13 residues. CDR3 nucleotide sequence: TGTGCCAGCAGCTTGGGGGGGGACACTGAAGCTTTCTTT. Translated, it gives CASSLGGDTEAFF.

V is TRBV18 and J is TRBJ2-5; TRBD1 matches at 9 bases. Germline V gene sequence: CDR1 KGHSH, CDR2 LQKENI. This CDR3 has 17 residues. Trimming at V came to 4 bases and at J to 5 bases, leaving 14 bases not matched to a gene. CDR3 region: CASSLYSGQGRYETQYF. CDR3 nucleotides: TGTGCCAGCTCACTCTACAGTGGACAGGGGAGGTACGAGACCCAGTACTTC.

The gene calls are TRBV9 and TRBJ2-3; 13 nucleotides match TRBD2. From germline, CDR1 is SGDLS and CDR2 YYNGEE. There are 19 residues in the CDR3. J lost 2 bases, V lost 4 bases, and 13 bases had no gene match. The DNA of the CDR3 is TGTGCCAGCAGCCCCGGGGGCATCGGGACTAGCGGGAACACAGATACGCAGTATTTT. It translates to CASSPGGIGTSGNTDTQYF.

This chain connects TRBV7-2 to TRBJ2-1; tentatively, D is TRBD2 (6 bases). The CDR3 sequence is 15 residues long. V lost 2 bases, J lost 4 bases, and 12 bases lay in between. Per the germline V gene, CDR1 is SGHTA and CDR2 is FQGNSA. The CDR3 DNA is TGTGCCAGCAGCTTAAGGGCTAGCGTATACAATGAGCAGTTCTTC. It yields the protein CASSLRASVYNEQFF.